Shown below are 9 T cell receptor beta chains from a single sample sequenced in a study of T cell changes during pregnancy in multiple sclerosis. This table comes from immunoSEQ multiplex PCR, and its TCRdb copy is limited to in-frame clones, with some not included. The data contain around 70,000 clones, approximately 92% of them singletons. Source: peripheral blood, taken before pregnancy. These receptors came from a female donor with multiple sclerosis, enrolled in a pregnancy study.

The CDR3 spells CASSQGAGQPQHF. CDR3 in DNA: TGTGCCAGCTCACAGGGGGCAGGTCAGCCCCAGCATTTT. This chain uses TRBV18 with TRBJ1-5; 7 positions match TRBD1. This CDR3 comprises 13 residues. CDR1 is KGHSH and CDR2 is LQKENI in the germline V gene. After removal of 4 bases from V and 6 bases from J, the junction contained 3 bases not matched to a gene.

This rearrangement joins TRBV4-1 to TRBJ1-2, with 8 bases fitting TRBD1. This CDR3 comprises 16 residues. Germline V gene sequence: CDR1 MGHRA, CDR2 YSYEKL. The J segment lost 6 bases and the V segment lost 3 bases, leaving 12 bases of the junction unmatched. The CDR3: CASSHYFTGGSHGYTF. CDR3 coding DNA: TGCGCCAGCAGCCATTATTTTACAGGGGGGTCCCATGGCTACACCTTC.

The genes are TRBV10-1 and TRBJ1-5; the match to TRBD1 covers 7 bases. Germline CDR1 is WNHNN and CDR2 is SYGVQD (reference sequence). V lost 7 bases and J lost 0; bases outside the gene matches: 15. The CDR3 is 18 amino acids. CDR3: CASKVRDRTRYSNQPQHF. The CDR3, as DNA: TGCGCCAGCAAGGTACGGGACAGAACCCGCTATAGCAATCAGCCCCAGCATTTT.

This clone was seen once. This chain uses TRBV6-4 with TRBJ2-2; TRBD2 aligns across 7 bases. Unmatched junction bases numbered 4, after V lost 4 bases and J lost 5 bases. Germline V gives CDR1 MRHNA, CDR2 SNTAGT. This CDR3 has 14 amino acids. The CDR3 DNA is TGTGCCAGCAGTGCCAGCGGGACTACCGGGGAGCTGTTTTTT. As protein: CASSASGTTGELFF.

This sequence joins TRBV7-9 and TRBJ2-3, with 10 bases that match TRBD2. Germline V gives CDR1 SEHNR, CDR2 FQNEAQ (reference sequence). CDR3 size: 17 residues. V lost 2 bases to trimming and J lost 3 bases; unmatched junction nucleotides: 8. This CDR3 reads CASSLLGGLAVTDTQYF. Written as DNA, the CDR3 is TGTGCCAGCAGCTTACTAGGCGGACTAGCGGTAACAGATACGCAGTATTTT.

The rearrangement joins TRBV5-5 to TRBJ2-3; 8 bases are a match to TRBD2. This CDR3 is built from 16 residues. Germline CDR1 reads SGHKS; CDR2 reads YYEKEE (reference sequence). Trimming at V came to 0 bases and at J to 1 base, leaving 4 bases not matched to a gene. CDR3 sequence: CASSLAGREGTDTQYF. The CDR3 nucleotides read TGTGCCAGCAGCTTGGCCGGGCGGGAGGGCACAGATACGCAGTATTTT.

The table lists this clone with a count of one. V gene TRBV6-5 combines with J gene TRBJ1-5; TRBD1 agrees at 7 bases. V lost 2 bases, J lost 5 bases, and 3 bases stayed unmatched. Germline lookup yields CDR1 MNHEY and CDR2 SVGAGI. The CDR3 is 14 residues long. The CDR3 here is CASSYRQGDQPQHF. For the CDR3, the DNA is TGTGCCAGCAGTTACAGGCAGGGGGATCAGCCCCAGCATTTT.

CDR3 loop: CASGTLGTYEQYF. The CDR3 DNA is TGTGCCAGCGGGACACTAGGAACCTACGAGCAGTACTTC. V usage is TRBV28 and J usage is TRBJ2-7, with D perhaps TRBD1 (6 bases). Germline V CDR1 and CDR2: MDHEN, SYDVKM. The CDR3 covers 13 residues. The V and J ends lost 8 bases and 2 bases respectively, with 13 bases between them.

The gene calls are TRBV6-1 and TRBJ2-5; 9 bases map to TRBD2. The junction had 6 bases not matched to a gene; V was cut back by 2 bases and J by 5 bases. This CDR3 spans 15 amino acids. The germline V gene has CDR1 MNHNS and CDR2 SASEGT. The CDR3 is CASSEWRAGGETQYF. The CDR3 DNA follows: TGTGCCAGCAGTGAATGGCGTGCGGGAGGGGAGACCCAGTACTTC.